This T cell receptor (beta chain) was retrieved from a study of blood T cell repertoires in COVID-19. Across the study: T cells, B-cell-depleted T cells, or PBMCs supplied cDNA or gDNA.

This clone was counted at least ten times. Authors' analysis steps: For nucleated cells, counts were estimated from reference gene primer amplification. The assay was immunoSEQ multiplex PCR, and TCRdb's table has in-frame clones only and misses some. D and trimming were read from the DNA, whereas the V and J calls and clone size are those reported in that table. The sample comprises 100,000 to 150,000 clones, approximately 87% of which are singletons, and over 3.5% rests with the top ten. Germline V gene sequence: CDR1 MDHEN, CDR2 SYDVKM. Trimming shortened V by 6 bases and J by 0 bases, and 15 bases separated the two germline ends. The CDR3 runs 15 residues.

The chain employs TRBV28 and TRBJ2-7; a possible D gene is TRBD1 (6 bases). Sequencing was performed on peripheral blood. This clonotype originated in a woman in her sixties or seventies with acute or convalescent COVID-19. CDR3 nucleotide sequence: TGTGCCAGCAGCCCGACAGGTGGGGTCTCCTACGAGCAGTACTTC. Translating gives CASSPTGGVSYEQYF.